Listed here are 11 T cell receptor beta chains from one sample, sequenced in a study of CD8+CD57+ T cells in acquired aplastic anemia. Only patients with CD8+CD57+ cell expansion on flow cytometry were chosen for sequencing. Genomic DNA served as template for TCR beta VDJ and CDR3 profiling. TCRdb re-called the reads through MiXCR, storing one row per CDR3 protein. The data show some 180,000 distinct CDR3 sequences, roughly 63% seen once. Sequencing was performed on sorted CD4+, CD8+, or CD8+CD57+ T cells (not recorded which) from PBMCs. The receptors come from a human donor with aplastic anemia.

The rearrangement uses TRBV7-9 and TRBJ2-3; weak D call: TRBD2 (5 bases). V was pared by 5 bases and J by 5 bases, with 14 bases between. Germline CDR1 and CDR2: SEHNR and FQNEAQ (reference sequence). The CDR3 runs 14 residues. CDR3 sequence (DNA): TGTGCCAGCAGCGATACTAGGGCAGGAGATACGCAGTATTTT. Protein sequence: CASSDTRAGDTQYF.

Ten or more counts support this clonotype. This sequence joins TRBV5-1 and TRBJ2-1; 11 bases are a match to TRBD2. The germline V gene encodes CDR1 SGHRS and CDR2 YFSETQ. This CDR3 is built from 15 residues. The ends lost 3 bases at V and 5 bases at J; junction bases unmatched: 4. CDR3 loop: CASSSGTSGNNEQFF. CDR3 nucleotides: TGCGCCAGCAGCTCCGGGACTAGCGGTAACAATGAGCAGTTCTTC.

The rearrangement joins TRBV12-5 to TRBJ2-1; 9 nucleotides agree with TRBD2. Looked up from germline, CDR1 is LGHNT and CDR2 is FRNRAP. J gave up 5 bases and V 0 bases, and 5 bases lay outside the gene matches. The CDR3 runs 16 residues. The CDR3 nucleotides are TGTGCTAGTGGTTTGGTAGGGACTAGCCGAGACAATGAGCAGTTCTTC. Amino acids: CASGLVGTSRDNEQFF.

As concerns this clonotype: A junction boundary mismatches the germline segment, possibly from a read error. The rearrangement uses TRBV7-7 and TRBJ2-7, with a possible D match to TRBD1 (6 bases). The CDR3 is 13 amino acids. Germline CDR1 is SSHAT and CDR2 is FNYEAQ (reference sequence). In DNA, the CDR3 is TGTGCTAGCAGCTTTAACAGGGCCCACGAGCAGTACTTC. This encodes CASSFNRAHEQYF.

The chain recombines TRBV10-3 with TRBJ1-2; perhaps TRBD1 as D (6 bases). Trimming pared 10 bases from V and 2 bases from J, leaving 23 bases between. CDR1 is ENHRY, CDR2 SYGVKD, per germline. The CDR3 contains 16 residues. In DNA form, the CDR3 reads TGTGCCAGCAGCCCCTCGAGGGGGTACCAAAACTATGGCTACACCTTC. Amino acid sequence: CASSPSRGYQNYGYTF.

The chain recombines TRBV15 with TRBJ1-1, with 12 bases lining up with TRBD1. The CDR3 is made up of 17 amino acids. Losses at the gene ends were 1 base for V and 1 base for J; bases not matched to a gene: 4. The germline V gene encodes CDR1 LNHNV and CDR2 YYDKDF (reference sequence). The CDR3 loop reads CATSRALGQGANTEAFF. The CDR3, as DNA: TGTGCCACCAGCAGAGCGCTGGGACAGGGGGCGAACACTGAAGCTTTCTTT.

This clonotype was found many times. The chain recombines TRBV19 with TRBJ1-1; 9 positions match TRBD1. CDR3 length equals 16 residues. After removal of 5 bases from V and 5 bases from J, the junction contained 12 bases not matched to a gene. Germline V gives CDR1 LNHDA, CDR2 SQIVND (reference sequence). CDR3 loop: CASSLRTGEVGTEAFF. The CDR3 coding sequence is TGTGCCAGTAGTCTTAGGACAGGGGAGGTAGGAACTGAAGCTTTCTTT.

This chain links TRBV7-9 with TRBJ2-1; 8 bases line up with TRBD2. Trimming cost V 5 bases and J 7 bases; bases outside gene matches: 7. CDR1 and CDR2 from the germline V gene are SEHNR and FQNEAQ (reference sequence). The CDR3 spans 14 residues. CDR3 nucleotide sequence: TGTGCCAGCAGCCCCGGCGGGGGGTTGAATGAGCAGTTCTTC. Translation: CASSPGGGLNEQFF.

The chain recombines TRBV10-3 with TRBJ2-7; weak D call: TRBD1 (7 bases). The germline V gene encodes CDR1 ENHRY and CDR2 SYGVKD. Trimming pared 8 bases from V and 7 bases from J, leaving 15 bases between. CDR3 length: 12 residues. The CDR3 nucleotides are TGTGCCATCGATGAGGGGGCGGGAGAGCAGTACTTC. The encoded protein is CAIDEGAGEQYF.

The V gene is TRBV9, the J gene TRBJ2-4; 10 positions agree with TRBD1. V trimming: 4 bases; J trimming: 6 bases; junction bases outside the gene matches: 4. The CDR3 extends over 14 amino acids. CDR1 SGDLS and CDR2 YYNGEE come from the germline V gene. CDR3 bases: TGTGCCAGCAGCAACCGGGACAGGGGAAACATTCAGTACTTC. Translation: CASSNRDRGNIQYF.

Ten or more counts support this clonotype. The CDR3 reads CASSGDRVGNEQFF. CDR3 bases: TGCGCCAGCAGCGGTGACAGGGTGGGTAATGAGCAGTTCTTC. V is TRBV10-1 and J is TRBJ2-1; 7 bases map to TRBD1. V lost 6 bases, J lost 7 bases, and 9 bases stayed unmatched. This CDR3 region has 14 residues. Looked up from germline, CDR1 is WNHNN and CDR2 is SYGVQD (reference sequence).